This TCR beta chain was documented in a study of human T cells and chemical hapten exposure (dated by TCRdb to the early 2020s). Regarding the study in general: Libraries were pooled for sequencing, and variation in per-sample TCR yields was attributed mainly to small differences in library volumes within the pool. Peripheral blood TCR repertoire changes were tracked in vivo in alopecia patients during primary and secondary sensitization to the hapten diphenylcyclopropenone (DPC). For every blood RNA sample, sequencing covered both the TCR alpha and TCR beta chains. Here is what the overall study found, with its caveats: Repeated subsampling changed both the strength of the expansion versus patch-test correlation and the threshold at which that correlation became significant. The number of TCRs above 1 in 1000 frequency did not change with DPC sensitization; there was no evidence of global repertoire structure alterations.

Counted from cysteine to phenylalanine, this CDR3 has 13 amino acids. Here the CDR3 DNA is all that survives: 39 bases in frame from base 1. V and J are truncated by 5 bases and 0 bases respectively, leaving an intervening sequence of 7 bases. From a lookup of the germline V gene (reference sequence), CDR1 and CDR2 are DFQATT and SNEGSKA. Library preparation used RACE. Sequencing used a NextSeq 500. During library preparation, unique molecular identifiers were attached to individual cDNA molecules so that TCRs could be counted in a quantitative, reproducible way. Concerning the study's data processing: The median number of TCRs per sample was over 85,000, ranging from roughly 23,224 to 690,600. The Decombinator software suite was used to annotate V, J and CDR3 in the TCR reads. To make PS versus PT1 abundance plots, every sample was subsampled to the same number of TCRs (28,000). TCRs were defined as expanded if absent before sensitization and observed at least eight times at the 2-week time point. TCRdb applied fastp at Q25 and MiXCR to the public reads, then kept only in-frame beta chains. Records with the same CDR3 protein are collapsed into one entry carrying the most frequent genes and DNA. TCRdb assigned the V and J calls; the authors' analysis was not used. The sample table contains roughly 71,000 distinct CDR3 sequences; only one count was recorded for 6% to 7% of them. Around 3.4% of the sample is in the top ten clones.

In its sample, this clonotype was seen a few times. Its antigen specificity is not known. Per-base qualities were not stored, and no clone one base away is much larger. The sample's time point label, in plain terms: healthy volunteer bleed at 6 weeks. Total RNA was extracted from unfractionated whole blood collected in Tempus Blood RNA tubes. Roughly 5 healthy volunteers served as TCR sequencing controls and were bled at day 0, 2 weeks and 6 weeks. What was sequenced was whole blood. The TCR sequence derives from a female donor in good health. Some clones in this sample may be carry-over from other donors' samples. The rearranged chain carries TRBV20-1 and TRBJ1-4; no D gene can be assigned with confidence. The CDR3 amino acid sequence is: CSAHLPTNEKLFF. The DNA is as follows: TGCAGTGCTCATTTACCAACTAATGAAAAACTGTTTTTT.